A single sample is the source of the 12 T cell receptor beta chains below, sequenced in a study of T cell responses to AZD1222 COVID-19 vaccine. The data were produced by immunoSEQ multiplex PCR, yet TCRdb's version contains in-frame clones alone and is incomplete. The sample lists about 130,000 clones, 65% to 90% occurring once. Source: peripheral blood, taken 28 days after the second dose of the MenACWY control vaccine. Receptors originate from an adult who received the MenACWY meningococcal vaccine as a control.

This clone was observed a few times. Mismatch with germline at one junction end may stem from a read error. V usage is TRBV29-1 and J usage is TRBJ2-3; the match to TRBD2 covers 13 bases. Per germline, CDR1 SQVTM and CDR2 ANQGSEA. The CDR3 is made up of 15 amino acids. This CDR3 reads CSVEGLAGGYSRLCF. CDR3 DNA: TGCAGCGTTGAAGGACTAGCGGGAGGTTATAGTCGTTTATGTTTT.

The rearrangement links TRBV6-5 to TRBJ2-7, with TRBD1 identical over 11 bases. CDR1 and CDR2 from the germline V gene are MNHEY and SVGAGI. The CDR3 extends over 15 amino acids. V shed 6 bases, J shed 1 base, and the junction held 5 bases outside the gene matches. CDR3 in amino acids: CASSYGTGGSYEQYF. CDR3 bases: TGTGCCAGCAGCTACGGGACAGGGGGATCCTACGAGCAGTACTTC.

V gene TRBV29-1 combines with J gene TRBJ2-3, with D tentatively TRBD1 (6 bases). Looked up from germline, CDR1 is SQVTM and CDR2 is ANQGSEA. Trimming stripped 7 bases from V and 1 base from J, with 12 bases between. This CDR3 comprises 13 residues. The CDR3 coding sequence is TGCAGCGGGGACAAGAGAGGCACAGATACGCAGTATTTT. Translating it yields CSGDKRGTDTQYF.

CDR3 sequence reads: CASSEASGSIYNEQFF. CDR3 bases: TGTGCCAGTAGTGAGGCTAGCGGGAGTATATACAATGAGCAGTTCTTC. V and J are TRBV19 and TRBJ2-1; 10 nucleotides match TRBD2. The CDR3 spans 16 residues. With V trimmed by 5 bases and J by 4 bases, 8 bases remained unmatched. The germline CDR1 and CDR2 sequences are LNHDA and SQIVND (reference sequence).

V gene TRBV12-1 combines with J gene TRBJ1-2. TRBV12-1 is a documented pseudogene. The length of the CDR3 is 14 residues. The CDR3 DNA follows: TGTGCCAGCAGCATCACTCAGGGTCCACGGGGGGACACCTTC. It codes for CASSITQGPRGDTF.

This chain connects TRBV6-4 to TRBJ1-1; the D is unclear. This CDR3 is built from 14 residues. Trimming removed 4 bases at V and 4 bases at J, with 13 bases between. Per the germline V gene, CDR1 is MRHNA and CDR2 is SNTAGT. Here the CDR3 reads CASSAKDGSTEAFF. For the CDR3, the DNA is TGTGCCAGCAGTGCAAAAGACGGCAGCACTGAAGCTTTCTTT.

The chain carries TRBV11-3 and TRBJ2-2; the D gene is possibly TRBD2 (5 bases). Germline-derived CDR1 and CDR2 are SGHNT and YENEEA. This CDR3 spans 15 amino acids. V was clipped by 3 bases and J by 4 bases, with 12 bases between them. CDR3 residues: CASSLASGGTGELFF. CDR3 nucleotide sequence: TGTGCCAGCAGCTTGGCCAGCGGAGGCACCGGGGAGCTGTTTTTT. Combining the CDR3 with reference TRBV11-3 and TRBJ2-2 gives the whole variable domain EAGVVQSPRYKIIEKKQPVAFWCNPISGHNTLYWYLQNLGQGPELLIRYENEEAVDDSQLPKDRFSAERLKGVDSTLKIQPAELGDSAVYLCASSLASGGTGELFFGEGSRLTVL.

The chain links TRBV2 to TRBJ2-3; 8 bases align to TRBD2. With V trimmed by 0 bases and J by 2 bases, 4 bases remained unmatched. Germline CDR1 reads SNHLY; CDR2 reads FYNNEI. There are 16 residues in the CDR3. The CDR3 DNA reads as TGTGCCAGCAGTGAAGCCCCCGGGGGGGCCACAGATACGCAGTATTTT. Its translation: CASSEAPGGATDTQYF. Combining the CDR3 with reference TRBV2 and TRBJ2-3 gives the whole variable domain EPEVTQTPSHQVTQMGQEVILRCVPISNHLYFYWYRQILGQKVEFLVSFYNNEISEKSEIFDDQFSVERPDGSNFTLKIRSTKLEDSAMYFCASSEAPGGATDTQYFGPGTRLTVL.

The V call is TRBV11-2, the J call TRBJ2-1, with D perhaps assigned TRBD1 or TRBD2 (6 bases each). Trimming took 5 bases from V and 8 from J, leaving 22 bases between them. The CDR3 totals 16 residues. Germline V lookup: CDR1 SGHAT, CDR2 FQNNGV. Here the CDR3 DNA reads TGTGCCAGCAGCGCTCCCATGGGGGGCCGGTACCATGAGCAGTTCTTC. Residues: CASSAPMGGRYHEQFF.

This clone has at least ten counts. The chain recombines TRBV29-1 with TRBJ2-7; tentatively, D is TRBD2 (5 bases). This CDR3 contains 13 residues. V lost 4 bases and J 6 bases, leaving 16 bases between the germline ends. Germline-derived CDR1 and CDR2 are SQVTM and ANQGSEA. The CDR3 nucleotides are TGCAGCGTTGTGGAGAGGGAGTTCGGCGAGCAGTACTTC. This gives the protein CSVVEREFGEQYF.

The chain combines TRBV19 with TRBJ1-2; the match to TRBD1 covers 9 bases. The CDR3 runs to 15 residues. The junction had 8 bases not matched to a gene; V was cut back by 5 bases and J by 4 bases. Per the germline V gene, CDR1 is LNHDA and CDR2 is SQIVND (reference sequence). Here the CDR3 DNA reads TGTGCCAGTAGTCCTACAGGGGGCGGGTTCTATGGCTACACCTTC. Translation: CASSPTGGGFYGYTF.

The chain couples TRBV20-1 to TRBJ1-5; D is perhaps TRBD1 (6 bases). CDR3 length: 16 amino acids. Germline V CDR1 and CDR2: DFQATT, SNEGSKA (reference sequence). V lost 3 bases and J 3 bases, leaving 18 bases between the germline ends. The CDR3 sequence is CSASRAGQRDNQPQHF. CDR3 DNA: TGCAGTGCTAGTCGGGCTGGACAGAGAGACAATCAGCCCCAGCATTTT.